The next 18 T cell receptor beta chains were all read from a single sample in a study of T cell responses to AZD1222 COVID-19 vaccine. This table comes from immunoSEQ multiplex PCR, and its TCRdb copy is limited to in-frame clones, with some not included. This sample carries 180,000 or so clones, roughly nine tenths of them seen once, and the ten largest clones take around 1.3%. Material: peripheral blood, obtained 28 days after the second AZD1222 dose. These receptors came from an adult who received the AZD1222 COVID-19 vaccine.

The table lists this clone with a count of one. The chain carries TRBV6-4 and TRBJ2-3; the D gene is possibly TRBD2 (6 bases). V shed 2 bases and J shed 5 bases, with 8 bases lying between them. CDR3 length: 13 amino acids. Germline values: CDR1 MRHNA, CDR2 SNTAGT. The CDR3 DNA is TGTGCCAGCAGTGACGGGGGGATAGATACGCAGTATTTT. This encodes CASSDGGIDTQYF.

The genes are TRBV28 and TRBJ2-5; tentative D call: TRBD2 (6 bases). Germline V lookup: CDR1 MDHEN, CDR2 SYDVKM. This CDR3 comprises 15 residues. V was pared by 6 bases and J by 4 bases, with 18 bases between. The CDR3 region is CASRPGVGGGETQYF. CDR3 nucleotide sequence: TGTGCCAGCAGGCCCGGCGTGGGGGGAGGAGAGACCCAGTACTTC.

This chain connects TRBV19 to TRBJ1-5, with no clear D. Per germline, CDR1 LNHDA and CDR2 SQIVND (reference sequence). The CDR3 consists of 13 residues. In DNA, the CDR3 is TGTGCTGCCGCCGGGTCTAGCAATCAGCCCCAGCATTTT. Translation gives CAAAGSSNQPQHF. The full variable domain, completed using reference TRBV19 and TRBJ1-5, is DGGITQSPKYLFRKEGQNVTLSCEQNLNHDAMYWYRQDPGQGLRLIYYSQIVNDFQKGDIAEGYSVSREKKESFPLTVTSAQKNPTAFYLCAAAGSSNQPQHFGDGTRLSIL.

This CDR3 reads CASSLGGSYTEAFF. In nucleotides, the CDR3 is TGTGCCAGCAGTTTGGGGGGCTCGTACACTGAAGCTTTCTTT. The chain couples TRBV28 to TRBJ1-1; tentative D call: TRBD1 (6 bases). Germline lookup yields CDR1 MDHEN and CDR2 SYDVKM. The CDR3 loop spans 14 amino acids. With 3 bases removed from V and 3 bases from J, the gap between germline ends came to 11 bases.

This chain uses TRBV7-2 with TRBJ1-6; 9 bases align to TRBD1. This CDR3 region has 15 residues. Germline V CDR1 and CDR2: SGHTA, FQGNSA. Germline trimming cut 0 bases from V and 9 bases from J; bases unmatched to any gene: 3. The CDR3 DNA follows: TGTGCCAGCAGCTTAGCACAGGGGGCCTTTTCACCCCTCCACTTT. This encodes CASSLAQGAFSPLHF. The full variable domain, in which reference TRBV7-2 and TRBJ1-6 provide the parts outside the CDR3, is GAGVSQSPSNKVTEKGKDVELRCDPISGHTALYWYRQSLGQGLEFLIYFQGNSAPDKSGLPSDRFSAERTGGSVSTLTIQRTQQEDSAVYLCASSLAQGAFSPLHFGNGTRLTVT.

CDR3 nucleotide sequence: TGTGCCAGCAGCCCCTCGCGTTGGCGGGAGTTCTTC. The encoded protein is CASSPSRWREFF. The gene calls are TRBV7-2 and TRBJ2-1; TRBD2 might be the D (5 bases). Trimming removed 5 bases from V and 14 bases from J, with 16 bases in between. The CDR3 sequence is 12 residues long. Germline assignment: CDR1 SGHTA and CDR2 FQGNSA. The variable domain in full, completed from reference TRBV7-2 and TRBJ2-1, reads GAGVSQSPSNKVTEKGKDVELRCDPISGHTALYWYRQSLGQGLEFLIYFQGNSAPDKSGLPSDRFSAERTGGSVSTLTIQRTQQEDSAVYLCASSPSRWREFFGPGTRLTVL.

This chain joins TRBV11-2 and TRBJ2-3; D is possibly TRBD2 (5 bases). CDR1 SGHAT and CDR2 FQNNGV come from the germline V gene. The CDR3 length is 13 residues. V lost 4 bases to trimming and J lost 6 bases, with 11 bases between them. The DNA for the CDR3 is TGTGCCAGCAGCTCTCCGCGAGGGGATACGCAGTATTTT. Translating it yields CASSSPRGDTQYF.

The CDR3 DNA is TGTGCCAGCAGCGCCGGGACAGGGGCCTTACTCTATGGCTACACCTTC. Translated, it gives CASSAGTGALLYGYTF. The rearrangement links TRBV2 to TRBJ1-2, with 10 nucleotides matching TRBD1. Per germline, CDR1 SNHLY and CDR2 FYNNEI. The CDR3 contains 16 residues. The V segment lost 6 bases and the J segment 4 bases; nucleotides outside the gene matches: 11. Based on the CDR3 plus reference TRBV2 and TRBJ1-2, the full variable domain is EPEVTQTPSHQVTQMGQEVILRCVPISNHLYFYWYRQILGQKVEFLVSFYNNEISEKSEIFDDQFSVERPDGSNFTLKIRSTKLEDSAMYFCASSAGTGALLYGYTFGSGTRLTVV.

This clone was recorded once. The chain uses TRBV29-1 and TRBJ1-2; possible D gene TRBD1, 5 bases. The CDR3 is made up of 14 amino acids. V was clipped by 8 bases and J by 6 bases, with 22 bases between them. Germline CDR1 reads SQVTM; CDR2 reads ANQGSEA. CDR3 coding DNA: TGCAGCACCCGTCCACAGGAACTGCTCGATGGCTACACCTTC. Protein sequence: CSTRPQELLDGYTF.

CDR3 protein: CASSDPLRGRPSGNTIYF. In DNA, the CDR3 is TGTGCCAGCAGCGATCCCCTCAGGGGGCGCCCGTCGGGAAACACCATATATTTT. The chain combines TRBV7-2 with TRBJ1-3; 8 nucleotides align to TRBD1. Germline trimming cut 5 bases from V and 4 bases from J; bases unmatched to any gene: 16. Germline V gene lookup returns CDR1 SGHTA and CDR2 FQGNSA. The CDR3 contains 18 residues.

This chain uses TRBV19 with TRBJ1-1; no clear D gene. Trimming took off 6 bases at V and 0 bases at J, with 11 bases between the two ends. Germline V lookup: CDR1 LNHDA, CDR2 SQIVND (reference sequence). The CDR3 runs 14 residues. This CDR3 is CASSPTAMNTEAFF. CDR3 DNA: TGTGCCAGTAGCCCCACAGCTATGAACACTGAAGCTTTCTTT.

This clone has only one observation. The CDR3 region is CASSPAGGNSPLHF. The CDR3 DNA follows: TGTGCCAGCAGCCCTGCTGGGGGTAATTCACCCCTCCACTTT. J is TRBJ1-6 and V is TRBV28; maybe TRBD1 (5 bases). Germline CDR1 reads MDHEN; CDR2 reads SYDVKM. This CDR3 has 14 residues. Trimming took off 6 bases at V and 6 bases at J, with 12 bases between the two ends. Combining the CDR3 with reference TRBV28 and TRBJ1-6 gives the whole variable domain DVKVTQSSRYLVKRTGEKVFLECVQDMDHENMFWYRQDPGLGLRLIYFSYDVKMKEKGDIPEGYSVSREKKERFSLILESASTNQTSMYLCASSPAGGNSPLHFGNGTRLTVT.

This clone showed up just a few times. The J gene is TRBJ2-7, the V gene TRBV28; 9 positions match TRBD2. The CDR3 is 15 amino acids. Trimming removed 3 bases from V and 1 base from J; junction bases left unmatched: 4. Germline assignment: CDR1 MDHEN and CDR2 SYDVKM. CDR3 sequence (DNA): TGTGCCAGCAGTTTGGCAGCGGGGGGTTCCTACGAGCAGTACTTC. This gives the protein CASSLAAGGSYEQYF.

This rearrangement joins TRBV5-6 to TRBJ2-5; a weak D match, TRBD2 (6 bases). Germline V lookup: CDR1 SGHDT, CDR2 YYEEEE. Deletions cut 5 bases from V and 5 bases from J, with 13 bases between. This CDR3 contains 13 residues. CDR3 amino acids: CASSRGDGETQYF. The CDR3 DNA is TGTGCCAGCAGTCGCGGGGATGGGGAGACCCAGTACTTC.

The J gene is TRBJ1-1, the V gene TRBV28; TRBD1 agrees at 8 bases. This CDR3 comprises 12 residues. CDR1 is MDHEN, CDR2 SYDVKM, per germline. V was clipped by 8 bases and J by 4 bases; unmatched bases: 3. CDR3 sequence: CASGDRGTEAFF. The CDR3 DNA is TGTGCCAGCGGAGACAGGGGCACTGAAGCTTTCTTT.

The chain's CDR3 is CASSSRGGLARSYEQYF. In DNA form, the CDR3 reads TGTGCCAGCAGTTCTAGGGGTGGGCTAGCGAGGTCCTACGAGCAGTACTTC. The chain couples TRBV7-9 to TRBJ2-7; the D gene is possibly TRBD2 (6 bases). The CDR3 is made up of 17 amino acids. V lost 6 bases, J lost 1 base, and 22 bases lay in between. CDR1 is SEHNR, CDR2 FQNEAQ, per germline (reference sequence).

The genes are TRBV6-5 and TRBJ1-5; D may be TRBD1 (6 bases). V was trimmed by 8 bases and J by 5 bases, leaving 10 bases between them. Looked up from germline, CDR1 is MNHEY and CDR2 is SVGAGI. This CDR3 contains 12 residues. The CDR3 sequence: CASAAGDQPQHF. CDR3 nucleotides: TGTGCCAGCGCGGCAGGGGATCAGCCCCAGCATTTT.

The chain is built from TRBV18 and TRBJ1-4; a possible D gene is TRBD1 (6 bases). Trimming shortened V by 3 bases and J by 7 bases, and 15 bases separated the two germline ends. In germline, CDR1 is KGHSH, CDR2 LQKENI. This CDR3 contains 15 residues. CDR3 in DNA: TGTGCCAGCTCACCCCGGGATCAGGGGATTGAAAAACTGTTTTTT. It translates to CASSPRDQGIEKLFF.